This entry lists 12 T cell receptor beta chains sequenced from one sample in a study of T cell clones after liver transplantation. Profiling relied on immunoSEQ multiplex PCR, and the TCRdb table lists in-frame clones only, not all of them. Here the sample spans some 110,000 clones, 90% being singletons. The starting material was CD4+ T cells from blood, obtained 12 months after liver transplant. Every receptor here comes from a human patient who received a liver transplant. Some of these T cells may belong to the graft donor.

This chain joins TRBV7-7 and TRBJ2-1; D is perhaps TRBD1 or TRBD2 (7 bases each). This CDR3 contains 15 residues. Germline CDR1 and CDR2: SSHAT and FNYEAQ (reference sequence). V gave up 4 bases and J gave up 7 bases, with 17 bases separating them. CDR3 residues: CASSSGGGPGNEQFF. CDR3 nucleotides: TGTGCCAGCAGCTCAGGGGGAGGGCCGGGTAATGAGCAGTTCTTC. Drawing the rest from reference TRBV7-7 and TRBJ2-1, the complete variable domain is GAGVSQSPRYKVTKRGQDVTLRCDPISSHATLYWYQQALGQGPEFLTYFNYEAQPDKSGLPSDRFSAERPEGSISTLTIQRTEQRDSAMYRCASSSGGGPGNEQFFGPGTRLTVL.

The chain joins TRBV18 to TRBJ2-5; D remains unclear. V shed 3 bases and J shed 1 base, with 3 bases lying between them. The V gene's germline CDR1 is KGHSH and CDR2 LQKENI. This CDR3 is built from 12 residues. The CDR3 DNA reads TGTGCCAGCTCACCTCGCCAAGAGACCCAGTACTTC. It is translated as CASSPRQETQYF.

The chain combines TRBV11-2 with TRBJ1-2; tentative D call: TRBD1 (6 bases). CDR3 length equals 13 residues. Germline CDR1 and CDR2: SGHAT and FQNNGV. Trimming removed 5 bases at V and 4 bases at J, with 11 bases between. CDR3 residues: CASSPRDTYGYTF. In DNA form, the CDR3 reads TGTGCCAGCAGCCCCCGGGACACCTATGGCTACACCTTC.

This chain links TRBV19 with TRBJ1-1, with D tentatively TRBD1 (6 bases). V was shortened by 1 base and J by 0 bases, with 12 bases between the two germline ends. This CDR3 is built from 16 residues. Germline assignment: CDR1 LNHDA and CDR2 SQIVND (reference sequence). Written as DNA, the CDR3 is TGTGCCAGTAGTATAGTGGGGGGCAGCCTGAACACTGAAGCTTTCTTT. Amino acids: CASSIVGGSLNTEAFF.

Here the CDR3 reads CASSQGQSRGYTF. CDR3 sequence (DNA): TGTGCCAGCAGCCAAGGCCAATCTAGGGGCTACACCTTC. The chain couples TRBV14 to TRBJ1-2; D is unresolved. Germline V gene lookup returns CDR1 SGHDN and CDR2 FVKESK. The CDR3 runs 13 residues. V was cut by 1 base and J by 8 bases, with 11 bases left in between.

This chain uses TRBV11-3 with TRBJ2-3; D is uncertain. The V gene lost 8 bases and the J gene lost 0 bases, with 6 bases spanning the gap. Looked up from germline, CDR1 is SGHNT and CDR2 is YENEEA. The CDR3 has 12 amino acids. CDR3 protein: CASGTSTDTQYF. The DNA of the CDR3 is TGTGCCAGCGGAACCAGCACAGATACGCAGTATTTT.

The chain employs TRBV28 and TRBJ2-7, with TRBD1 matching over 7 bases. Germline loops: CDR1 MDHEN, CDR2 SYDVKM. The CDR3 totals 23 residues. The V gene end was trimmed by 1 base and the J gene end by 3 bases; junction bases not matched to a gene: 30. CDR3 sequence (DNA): TGTGCCAGCAGTTTATCCCCCCCTTGGTCATTGGAGACTAACAGGGGCCTAAGCTACGAGCAGTACTTC. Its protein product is CASSLSPPWSLETNRGLSYEQYF.

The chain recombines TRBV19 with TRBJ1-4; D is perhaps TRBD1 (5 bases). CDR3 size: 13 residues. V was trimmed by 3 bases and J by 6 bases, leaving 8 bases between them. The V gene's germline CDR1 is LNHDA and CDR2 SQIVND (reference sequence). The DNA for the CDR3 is TGTGCCAGTAGTATCAGGGTCGATGAAAAACTGTTTTTT. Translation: CASSIRVDEKLFF.

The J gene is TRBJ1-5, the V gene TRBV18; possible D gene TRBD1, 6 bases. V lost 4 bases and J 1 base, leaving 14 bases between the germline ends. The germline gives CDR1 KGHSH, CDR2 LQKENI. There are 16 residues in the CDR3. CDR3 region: CASSLIQGGSNQPQHF. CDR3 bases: TGTGCCAGCTCACTTATACAGGGAGGCAGCAATCAGCCCCAGCATTTT.

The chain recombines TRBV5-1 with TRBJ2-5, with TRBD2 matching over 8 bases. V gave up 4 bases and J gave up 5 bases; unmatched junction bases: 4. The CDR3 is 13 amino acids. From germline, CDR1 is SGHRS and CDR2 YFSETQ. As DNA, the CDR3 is TGCGCCAGCAGCCAGGGACTAGAGGAGACCCAGTACTTC. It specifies CASSQGLEETQYF.

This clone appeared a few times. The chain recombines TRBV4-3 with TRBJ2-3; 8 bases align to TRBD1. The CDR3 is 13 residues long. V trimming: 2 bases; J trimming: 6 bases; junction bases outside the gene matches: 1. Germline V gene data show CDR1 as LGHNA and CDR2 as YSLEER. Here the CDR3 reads CASSQRQGDTQYF. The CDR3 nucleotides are TGCGCCAGCAGCCAAAGACAGGGGGATACGCAGTATTTT.

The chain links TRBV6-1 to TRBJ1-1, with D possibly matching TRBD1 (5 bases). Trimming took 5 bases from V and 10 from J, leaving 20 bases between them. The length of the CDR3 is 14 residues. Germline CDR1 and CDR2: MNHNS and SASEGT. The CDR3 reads CASSPSDLGRGAFF. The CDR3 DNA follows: TGTGCCAGCAGTCCATCGGATCTGGGGCGCGGAGCTTTCTTT.